The clone carrying this T cell receptor (beta chain) appeared many times. What it binds is unknown. The data belong to a study of human T cells and chemical hapten exposure. Whole-study context: Patients, predominantly female, presented with alopecia areata, totalis or universalis.

From the RACE reads, TCRdb called clonotypes with MiXCR, one entry per CDR3 protein. Here the sample spans tens of thousands of distinct CDR3 sequences, around a tenth being singletons. The study's findings and limits: It was expanded TCRs that formed significantly more large CDR3 similarity clusters than controls did.

The CDR3 spans 14 residues. The ends were cut back, 1 base at V and 8 bases at J, with 14 bases in the middle. The germline gives CDR1 LGHDT, CDR2 YNNKEL (reference sequence). Time point: patch test 1, 2 weeks after DPC sensitization. The sample's treatment: therapeutic diphenylcyclopropenone sensitization with weekly scalp DPC. The sequences come from whole blood, collected in connection with sensitization to the hapten diphenylcyclopropenone (DPC). The sequence was collected from a woman aged 50 to 65 with alopecia areata. Some clones in this sample may be carry-over from other donors' samples. The V call is TRBV3-1, the J call TRBJ1-1; D is unclear. The CDR3 here is CASSQGGSGLEAFF. The CDR3 bases are TGTGCCAGCAGCCAAGGAGGATCTGGGTTGGAAGCTTTCTTT.